This T cell receptor (beta chain) was observed in a study of blood T cell repertoires in COVID-19 (dated by TCRdb to about 2020). Looking at the study overall: The collaborator samples originated in the United States, Italy and Spain and spanned the acute and convalescent phases of COVID-19. The prospective study material was composed of cDNA or gDNA derived from T cells, B-cell-depleted T cells, or PBMCs. Subjects who had been exposed to COVID-19, were actively infected with it, or had recovered from it provided the deeply sampled blood TCRbeta repertoires that made up the dataset. The repertoires were released in a freely available public database intended as a resource for research on the immune response to SARS-CoV-2. Samples were obtained from the ongoing ImmuneRACE study (first 160 participants) and from some 1,300 subjects provided by 6 global collaborators. Sample metadata almost always included a de-identified subject ID, COVID-19 status, age in years and sex. Where available, HLA class I and class II types were taken from metadata supplied by the sample provider and were not determined by assay-based typing.

As for this clone: The target of this receptor is not known. No much larger clonotype is one base removed from it; base qualities were not supplied.

Beyond this particular receptor, the publication reports: Clinical and demographic metadata were provided uncurated, with the amount varying by source and participant.

TCRbeta CDR3 regions were amplified from genomic DNA using the immunoSEQ Assay, a bias-controlled multiplex PCR. From the authors' description of their analysis: The number of nucleated cells in each sample was estimated by amplification of reference gene primers within the assay. Sequence reads were collapsed and filtered to measure the absolute abundance of every unique TCRbeta CDR3 rearrangement. For each sample, productive Simpson clonality was calculated as the square root of Simpson's diversity index over productive rearrangements. Here the immuneACCESS table is served through TCRdb, limited to in-frame sequences with V and J called. Missing clones are a known gap in these copies; in checked studies unresolved V genes cover under half, and the rest lacks a known reason. The V and J calls and clone size come from that table; D and trimming were worked out from the DNA. The sample yields approximately 200,000 clones; roughly 84% were counted once. The ten largest clones represent 2.5% to 3.5% of the sample.

In the prospective study, participants were about 18 to 95 years old, resided in about two dozen geographic areas of the United States, and were enrolled through a virtual design. In the prospective study, participants were assigned to cohorts based on the clinical history participants reported in a screening survey and a study questionnaire. For ImmuneRACE Cohort 3, a participant was defined as recovered based on two consecutive negative NP/OP PCR tests, clearance by a healthcare professional, or resolution of symptoms. Each participant in the prospective study had whole blood, serum and a nasopharyngeal or oropharyngeal swab collected by mobile phlebotomists. Over a 2-month period, participants in the prospective study had the option of providing additional blood draws and questionnaires. Blood samples from the prospective study were shipped frozen or at room temperature prior to DNA extraction.

CDR1 SGHNT and CDR2 YYREEE are derived from the germline V gene (reference sequence). V is clipped by 3 bases and J by 6 bases, and the sequence between their germline boundaries is 19 bases long. The CDR3, from cysteine to phenylalanine, totals 15 residues. Here the CDR3 DNA is all that survives: 45 bases in frame from base 1. This clonotype originated in a woman in her thirties who had recovered from COVID-19. Sample: PBMCs or T cells enriched from blood (not recorded which). The chain was built from TRBV5-4 and TRBJ2-7, and possibly TRBD2, on 6 matching bases. The CDR3 in this case is CASSWLSGEESEQYF. In nucleotides, the sequence is TGTGCCAGCAGCTGGTTATCGGGAGAAGAATCCGAGCAGTACTTC. The full variable domain, completed from the reference TRBV5-4 and TRBJ2-7 proteins outside the CDR3, reads ETGVTQSPTHLIKTRGQQVTLRCSSQSGHNTVSWYQQALGQGPQFIFQYYREEENGRGNFPPRFSGLQFPNYSSELNVNALELDDSALYLCASSWLSGEESEQYFGPGTRLTVT.